Sequencing of this T cell receptor beta chain was carried out in a study of neurological immune-mediated disorders. In this sample, this clonotype turned up many times. MiXCR, run by TCRdb on the 5' RACE reads, gives a single entry per CDR3 protein. Of 50,000 or so distinct CDR3 sequences listed, 10% are singletons. What was sequenced was PBMCs. The receptor was isolated from a woman aged 40 to 50 with HTLV-1-associated myelopathy (HAM/TSP).

In DNA, the CDR3 is TGCGCCAGCAGCCAGAGAGCCGGGGGCGCCGGTTCACCCCTCCACTTT. It yields the protein CASSQRAGGAGSPLHF. This chain uses TRBV4-3 with TRBJ1-6, with D possibly matching TRBD1 (6 bases). Germline values: CDR1 LGHNA, CDR2 YSLEER. This CDR3 contains 16 residues. The V gene lost 3 bases and the J gene lost 9 bases, with 18 bases spanning the gap.